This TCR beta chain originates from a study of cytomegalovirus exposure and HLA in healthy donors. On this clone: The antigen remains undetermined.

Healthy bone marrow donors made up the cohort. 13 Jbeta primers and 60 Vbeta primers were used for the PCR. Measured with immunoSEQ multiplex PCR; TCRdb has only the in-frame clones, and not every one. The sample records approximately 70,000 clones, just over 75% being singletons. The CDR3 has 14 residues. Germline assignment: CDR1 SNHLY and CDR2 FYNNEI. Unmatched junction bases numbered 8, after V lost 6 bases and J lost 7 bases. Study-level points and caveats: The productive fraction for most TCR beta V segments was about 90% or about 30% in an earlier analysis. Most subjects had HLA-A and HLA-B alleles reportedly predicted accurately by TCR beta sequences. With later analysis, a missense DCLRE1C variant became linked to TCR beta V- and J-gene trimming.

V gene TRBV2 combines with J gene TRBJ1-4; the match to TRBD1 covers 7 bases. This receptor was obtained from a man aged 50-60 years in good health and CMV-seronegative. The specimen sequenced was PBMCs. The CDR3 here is CASRYRGAAEKLFF. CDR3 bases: TGTGCCAGCAGATACAGGGGAGCGGCTGAAAAACTGTTTTTT.